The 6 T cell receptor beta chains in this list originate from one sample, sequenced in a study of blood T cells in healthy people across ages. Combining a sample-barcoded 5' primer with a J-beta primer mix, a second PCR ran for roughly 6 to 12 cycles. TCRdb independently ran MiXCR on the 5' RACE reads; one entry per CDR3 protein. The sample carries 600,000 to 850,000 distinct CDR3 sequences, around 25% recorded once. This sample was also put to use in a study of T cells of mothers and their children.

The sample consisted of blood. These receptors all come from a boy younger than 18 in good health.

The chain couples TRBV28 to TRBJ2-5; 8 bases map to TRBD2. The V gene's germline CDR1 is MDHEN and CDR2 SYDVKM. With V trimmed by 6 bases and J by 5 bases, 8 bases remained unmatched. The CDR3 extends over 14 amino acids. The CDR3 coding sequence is TGTGCCAGCAGCCCCCGGACTAGCTGGGAGACCCAGTACTTC. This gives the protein CASSPRTSWETQYF.

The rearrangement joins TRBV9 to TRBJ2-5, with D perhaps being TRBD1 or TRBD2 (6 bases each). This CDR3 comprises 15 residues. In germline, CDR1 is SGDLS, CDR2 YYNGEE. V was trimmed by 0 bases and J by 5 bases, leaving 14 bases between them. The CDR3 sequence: CASSVVGGALETQYF. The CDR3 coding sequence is TGTGCCAGCAGCGTAGTGGGGGGCGCTTTGGAGACCCAGTACTTC. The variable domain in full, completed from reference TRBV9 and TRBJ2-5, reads DSGVTQTPKHLITATGQRVTLRCSPRSGDLSVYWYQQSLDQGLQFLIQYYNGEERAKGNILERFSAQQFPDLHSELNLSSLELGDSALYFCASSVVGGALETQYFGPGTRLLVL.

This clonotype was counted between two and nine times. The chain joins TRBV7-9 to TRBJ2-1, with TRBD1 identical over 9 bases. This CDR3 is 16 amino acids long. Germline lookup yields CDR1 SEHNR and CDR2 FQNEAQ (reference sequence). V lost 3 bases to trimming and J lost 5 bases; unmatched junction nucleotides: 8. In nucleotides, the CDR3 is TGTGCCAGCAGCTTGGTTAGGACAGGGGTGGACAATGAGCAGTTCTTC. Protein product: CASSLVRTGVDNEQFF.

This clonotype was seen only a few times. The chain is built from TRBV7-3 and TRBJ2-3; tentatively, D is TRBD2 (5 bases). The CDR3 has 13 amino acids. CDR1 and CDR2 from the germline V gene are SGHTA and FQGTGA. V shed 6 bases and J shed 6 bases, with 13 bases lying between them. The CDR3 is CASSQRWEDTQYF. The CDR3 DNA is TGTGCCAGCAGTCAACGGTGGGAGGATACGCAGTATTTT.

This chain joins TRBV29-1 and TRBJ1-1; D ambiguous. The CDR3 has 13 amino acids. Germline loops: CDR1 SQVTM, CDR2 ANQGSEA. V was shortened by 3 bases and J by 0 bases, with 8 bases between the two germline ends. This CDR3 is CSVEATMNTEAFF. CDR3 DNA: TGCAGCGTTGAGGCCACAATGAACACTGAAGCTTTCTTT.

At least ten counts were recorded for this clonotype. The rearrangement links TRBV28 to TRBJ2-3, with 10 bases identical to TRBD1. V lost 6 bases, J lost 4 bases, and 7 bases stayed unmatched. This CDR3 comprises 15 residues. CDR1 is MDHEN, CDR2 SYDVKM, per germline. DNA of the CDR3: TGTGCCAGCAGCAACCGGGACAGGGGTGCAGATACGCAGTATTTT. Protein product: CASSNRDRGADTQYF.